What follows describes a single TCR beta chain. Its antigen is unknown. There are no base qualities to consult, and no much larger clone falls within one base. The cohort comprised 550 to 700 healthy bone marrow donors. All cohort members were sampled while nominally healthy, although unrecorded immune exposures were likely present. The donor tested CMV seropositive and was one of the 289 seropositive cohort members. A peripheral blood sample was provided by each donor, and peripheral blood mononuclear cells were used for TCR beta sequencing. Genomic DNA extraction from the blood cell samples was performed with the Qiagen DNeasy Blood Extraction Kit. Receptors were amplified or captured by the immunoSEQ multiplex PCR assay. For the multiplex PCR, a mixture combining 60 forward primers for TCR Vbeta segments and 13 reverse primers for TCR Jbeta segments was used. The CDR3 region of rearranged TCR beta genes was amplified from genomic DNA with a multiplex PCR assay. On the Illumina HiSeq System, the amplified TCR beta libraries were sequenced as 87-base-pair reads. Per the authors' processing: A later analysis counted about 80 million unique TCR beta chains across the 550 to 800 repertoires, and some 11 million of these chains were shared by at least two donors. To remove PCR and sequencing errors, raw reads were error-corrected and collapsed into unique sequences using a nearest-neighbor algorithm that merged closely related sequences. To assign V, D and J gene segments, CDR3 sequences were aligned to IMGT reference sequences. For a sequence to be retained, a match of at least six nucleotides was required to both a V gene segment and a J gene segment. A rearrangement counted as productive if the CDR3 had no stop codons and remained in frame with V and J, and every other rearrangement counted as non-productive. CDR3 was defined according to IMGT convention as the region running from the second conserved V-encoded cysteine to the conserved J-encoded phenylalanine. The earlier analysis of about 500 of the donors excluded sequences that lacked an unambiguous match to a single V gene segment. In an earlier analysis of some 590 of the donors, a V segment was called functional when productive rearrangements were above 56.7%, and segregating when the standard deviation between donors exceeded 5%. A statistical classification framework was developed to diagnose cytomegalovirus status using the catalog of TCR beta chain sequences. In a later analysis, V and J genes were assigned by comparing TCR nucleotide sequences against IMGT/GENE-DB human TR gene sequences. The TCRdist pipeline was used in a later analysis to assign CDR3 sequences and most-parsimonious VDJ recombination scenarios. In a later analysis, each TCR beta chain was defined by its CDR3 amino acid sequence together with its V-gene family, and reads lacking a unique V-gene family were excluded. To address suspected cross-contamination and a sequencing artifact, a later analysis removed 450 to 700 highly shared, low-generation-probability nucleotide sequences. In a later analysis, a clonal expansion index for each public chain was calculated from normalized within-repertoire ranks of inferred template counts. In a later analysis, generation probabilities were computed with a VDJ recombination model fitted to out-of-frame rearrangements, and the resulting probabilities were checked against IGoR. In a later analysis, hypergeometric tests were used to score TCR-TCR, TCR-HLA and TCR-CMV co-occurrence, with a repertoire-size bias correction applied to TCR pairs. False discovery rates were estimated in a later analysis by permuting HLA or CMV assignments 20 times. In a later analysis, co-occurring TCRs were grouped using DBSCAN, and TCRdist sequence similarity was added for clustering within HLA-allele-positive subsets. Repertoires with fewer than 30,000 or more than 120,000 public chains, plus five repertoires with anomalous nucleotide sharing, were excluded from co-occurrence clustering. TCRdb stores this immuneACCESS table with in-frame sequences only. Part of the clones is absent; in the studies checked, under half of the shortfall reflects unresolved V genes, and no reason is known for the rest. The V and J calls and the clone size are those of that table, but D and trimming were determined from the DNA. The sample table contains approximately 110,000 clones; only one count was recorded for 70% to 80% of them. 5.2% of the sample belongs to the ten largest clones.

CDR1 and CDR2, per the germline V gene, are SGDLS and YYNGEE. The CDR3 spans 17 residues, from the cysteine through the phenylalanine. CDR3 DNA only is kept here, 51 bases in frame from base 1. V was cut back by 0 bases and J by 7 bases, leaving a gap of 20 bases between them. This record belongs to a study of cytomegalovirus exposure and HLA in healthy donors (dated by TCRdb to the late 2010s). Looking at the study overall: In an earlier analysis of fewer than 750 of the donors, 250 to 350 Gb of sequence data and approximately 120 million unique TCR beta sequences from approximately 180 million T cells were reported. In the later analysis, no new phenotypic data were used to find candidate immune exposures; instead, reliance was placed on TCR beta sequences and their occurrence across donors. A separate validation cohort of approximately 120 different subjects was used in addition to the approximately 640-subject first cohort. The study combined high-throughput TCR immunosequencing, statistical association of individual TCRs with disease status, and machine learning to predict cytomegalovirus infection status. The study profiled the T cell repertoires of fewer than 850 subjects by immunosequencing and related them to cytomegalovirus serostatus. Class I and class II HLA loci were covered by the typing at four-digit resolution. Among almost 400 genotyped donors of the cohort, an average of roughly 240,000 unique TCR beta nucleotide sequences were sequenced per donor, around a sixth of them non-productive. Donor age, sex, ethnicity and CMV serostatus were compiled alongside the repertoire data. A later genetic analysis used genome-wide SNP genotypes for about three fifths of the roughly 700 donors, treating that subset as a discovery cohort. Of the 300 to 500 genotyped donors, approximately 81% were placed in the genetic ancestry cluster associated with self-reported Caucasian donors. Roughly 300 gigabases of sequencing data and 80 million or so unique TCR sequences were included in an early release covering 550 to 650 HLA-typed donors. The study aimed to test whether signatures of past pathogen exposure could be identified by cataloging public T cell receptors. In an earlier analysis of roughly 540 of the donors, high-throughput TCR beta sequencing was used to judge whether each TCR beta V gene segment behaved as functional or pseudogenic. Typing coverage varied by locus: roughly 620-640 donors for A, B, C, DRB1 and DQB1; under 550 for DQA1; some 610 for DPA1; under 490 for DPB1. Several DR-DQ haplotypes were handled as single units for association and clustering because linkage in the cohort was strong. A later analysis re-analyzed previously published TCR beta repertoires from several hundred donors and added high-resolution HLA genotyping to study TCR occurrence patterns. Every repertoire in the discovery cohort had been generated on one and the same sequencing platform. The paper as a whole reports these results and caveats: A further reported finding was that TCR beta sequences accurately predicted the HLA-A and HLA-B alleles for most subjects in the first cohort. Because HLA typing was missing for some donors at each locus, association tests included only the typed subset. A later analysis reported that several top co-occurrence clusters appeared linked to parvovirus B19, influenza, CMV and Epstein-Barr virus. Linkage disequilibrium might explain the correlated functional status among segregating V segments, but an unknown experimental factor could not be ruled out. A later analysis associated 16,951 TCR beta sequences with specific HLA alleles at a false discovery rate of 0.05. Most CMV-associated TCR beta chains appeared to be HLA-restricted in a later analysis, and the HLA associations seemed to be driven largely by CMV exposure. Some IMGT-functional V segments, including TRBV6-2 and TRBV6-3, could not be told apart with the 87-base-pair reads, so those segments were excluded. Because counts were too low, about 18 rarely observed V segments, including chromosome 9 orphons, were excluded from the earlier analysis of 587 of the donors. When HLA alleles, especially DR and DQ, strongly co-occurred, TCR associations were difficult to assign to individual alleles. According to a later analysis, TCR association rates differed among HLA loci, with DRB1 alleles showing the most associated TCRs and HLA-C alleles showing the fewest. The presence/absence analyses assumed that sequencing depth was roughly uniform across donors, and that assumption may not be true. Cytomegalovirus status was reported to be diagnosed by the classifier with high specificity and sensitivity in both the original and validation cohorts. For the cohort, immune exposure information was limited to CMV serostatus. In vitro tests confirmed that a few of the cytomegalovirus-associated TCR beta chains recognize cytomegalovirus antigens. While some public TCRs were present in many individuals, most TCR sequences turned up only very rarely across donors. It was suggested by the authors that the approach could potentially be generalized to other disease states and immunological phenotypes. In an earlier analysis of over 550 of the donors, most TCR beta V segments were observed in productive rearrangements about 87% or about 30% of the time, broadly matching IMGT annotations. This cohort had only TCR beta chains sequenced, and the lack of alpha or paired-chain data limited which features could be detected. In a later analysis, HLA-associated TCR beta chains showed more clonal expansion and lower generation probabilities than non-associated chains that were equally common. A cluster of highly shared sequence variants was judged likely to represent a technical artifact of the sequencing pipeline. In a later genetic analysis, fewer N-insertions in productive TCRs were reported among donors in an Asian-associated ancestry cluster than the roughly 640-donor mean. In a later genetic analysis, a missense DCLRE1C variant was associated with V-gene and J-gene trimming of TCR beta chains, and the association was replicated in an independent cohort. The study listed 150 to 200 TCR beta chains as associated with cytomegalovirus.

The chain couples TRBV9 to TRBJ2-1, and possibly TRBD2, on 7 matching bases. Input material: PBMCs. This clonotype was obtained from a female donor in good health and CMV-seropositive. CDR3 reads: CASSVAGGGLLMNEQFF. At the DNA level, the sequence is TGTGCCAGCAGCGTAGCGGGCGGGGGCCTACTCATGAATGAGCAGTTCTTC.